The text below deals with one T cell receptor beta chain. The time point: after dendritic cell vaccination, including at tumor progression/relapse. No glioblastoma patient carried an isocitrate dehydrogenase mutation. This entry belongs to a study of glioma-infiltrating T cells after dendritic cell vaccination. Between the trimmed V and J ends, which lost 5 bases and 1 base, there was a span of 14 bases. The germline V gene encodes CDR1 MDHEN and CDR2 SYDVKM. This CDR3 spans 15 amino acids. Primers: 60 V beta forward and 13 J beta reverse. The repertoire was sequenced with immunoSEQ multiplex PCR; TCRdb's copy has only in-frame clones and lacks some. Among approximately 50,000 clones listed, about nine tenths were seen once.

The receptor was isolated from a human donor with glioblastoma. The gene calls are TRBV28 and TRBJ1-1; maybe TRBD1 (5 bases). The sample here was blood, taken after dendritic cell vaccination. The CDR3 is CASSPMRRGNTEAFF. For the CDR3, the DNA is TGTGCCAGCAGTCCTATGAGGAGGGGGAACACTGAAGCTTTCTTT.